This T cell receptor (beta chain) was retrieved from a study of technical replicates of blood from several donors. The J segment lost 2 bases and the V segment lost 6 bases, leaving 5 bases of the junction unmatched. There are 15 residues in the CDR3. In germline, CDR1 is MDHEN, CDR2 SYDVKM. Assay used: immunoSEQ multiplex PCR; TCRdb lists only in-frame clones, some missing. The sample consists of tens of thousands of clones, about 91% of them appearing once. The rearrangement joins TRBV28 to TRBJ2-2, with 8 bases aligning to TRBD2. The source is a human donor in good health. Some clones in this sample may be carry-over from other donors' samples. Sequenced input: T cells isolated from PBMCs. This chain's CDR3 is CASSRTSSNTGELFF. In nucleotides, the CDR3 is TGTGCCAGCAGCAGGACTAGCAGTAACACCGGGGAGCTGTTTTTT.